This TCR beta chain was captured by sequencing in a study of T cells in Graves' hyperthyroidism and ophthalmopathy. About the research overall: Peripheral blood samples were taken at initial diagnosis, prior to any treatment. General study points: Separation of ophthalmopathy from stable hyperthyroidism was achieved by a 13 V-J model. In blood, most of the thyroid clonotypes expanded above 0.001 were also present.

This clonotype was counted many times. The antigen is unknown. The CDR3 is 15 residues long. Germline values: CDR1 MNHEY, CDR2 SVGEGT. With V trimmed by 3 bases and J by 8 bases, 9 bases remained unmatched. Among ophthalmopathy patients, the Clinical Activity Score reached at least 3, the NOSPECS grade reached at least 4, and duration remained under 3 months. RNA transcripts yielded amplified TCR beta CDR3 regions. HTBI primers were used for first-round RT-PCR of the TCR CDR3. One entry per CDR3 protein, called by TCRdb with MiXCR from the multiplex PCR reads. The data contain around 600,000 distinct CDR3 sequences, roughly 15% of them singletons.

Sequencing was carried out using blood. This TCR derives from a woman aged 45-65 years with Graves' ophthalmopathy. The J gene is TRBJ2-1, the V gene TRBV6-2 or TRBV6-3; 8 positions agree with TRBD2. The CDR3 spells CASSYFSGKSDEQFF. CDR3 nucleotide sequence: TGTGCCAGCAGTTATTTTAGCGGGAAAAGTGATGAGCAGTTCTTC.